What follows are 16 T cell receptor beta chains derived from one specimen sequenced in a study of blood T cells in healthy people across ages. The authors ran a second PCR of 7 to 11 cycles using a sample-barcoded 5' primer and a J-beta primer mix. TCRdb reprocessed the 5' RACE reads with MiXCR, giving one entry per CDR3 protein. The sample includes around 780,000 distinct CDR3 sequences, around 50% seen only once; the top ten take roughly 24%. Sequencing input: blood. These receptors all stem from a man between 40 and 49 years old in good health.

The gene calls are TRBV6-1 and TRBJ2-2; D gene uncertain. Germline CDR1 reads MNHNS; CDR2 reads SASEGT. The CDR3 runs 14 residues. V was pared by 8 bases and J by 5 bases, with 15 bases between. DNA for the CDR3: TGTGCCAGCTTCGCGTCCCCGAGGACCGGGGAGCTGTTTTTT. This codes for CASFASPRTGELFF.

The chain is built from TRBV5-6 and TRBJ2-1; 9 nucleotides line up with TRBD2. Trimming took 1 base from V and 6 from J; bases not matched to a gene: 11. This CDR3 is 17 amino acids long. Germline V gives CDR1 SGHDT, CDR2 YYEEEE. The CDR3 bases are TGTGCCAGCAGCTTGTCGTTCGGTAGCGGGGGCACCAATGAGCAGTTCTTC. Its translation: CASSLSFGSGGTNEQFF.

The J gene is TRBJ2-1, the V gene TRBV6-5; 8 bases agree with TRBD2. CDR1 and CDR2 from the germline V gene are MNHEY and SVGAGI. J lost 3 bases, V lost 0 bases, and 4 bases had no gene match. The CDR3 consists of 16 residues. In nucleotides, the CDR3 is TGTGCCAGCAGTTACTCGAGCAGCGGGAGCTACAATGAGCAGTTCTTC. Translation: CASSYSSSGSYNEQFF.

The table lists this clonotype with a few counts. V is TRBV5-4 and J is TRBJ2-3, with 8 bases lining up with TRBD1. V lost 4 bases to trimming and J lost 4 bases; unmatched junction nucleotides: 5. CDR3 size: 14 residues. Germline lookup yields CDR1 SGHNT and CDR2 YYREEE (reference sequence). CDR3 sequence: CASSGRGHADTQYF. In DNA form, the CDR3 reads TGTGCCAGCAGCGGCAGGGGGCACGCAGATACGCAGTATTTT.

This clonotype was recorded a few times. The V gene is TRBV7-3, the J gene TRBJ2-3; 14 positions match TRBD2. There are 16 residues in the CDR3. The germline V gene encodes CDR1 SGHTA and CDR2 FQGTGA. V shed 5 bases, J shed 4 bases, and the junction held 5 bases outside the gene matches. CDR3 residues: CASSPAGLAGADTQYF. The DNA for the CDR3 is TGTGCCAGCAGCCCGGCGGGACTAGCGGGGGCAGATACGCAGTATTTT.

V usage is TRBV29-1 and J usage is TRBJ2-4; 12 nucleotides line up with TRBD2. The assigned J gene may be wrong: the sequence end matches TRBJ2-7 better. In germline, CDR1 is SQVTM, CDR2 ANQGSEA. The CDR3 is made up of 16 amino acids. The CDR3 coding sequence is TGCAGCGTTGAAGACCCCATGACTAGCGGGAGCTACGAGCAGTACTTC. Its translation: CSVEDPMTSGSYEQYF.

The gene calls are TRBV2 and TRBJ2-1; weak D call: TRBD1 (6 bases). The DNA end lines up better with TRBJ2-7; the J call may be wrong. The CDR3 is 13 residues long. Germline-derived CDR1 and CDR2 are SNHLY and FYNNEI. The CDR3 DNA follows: TGTGCCAGCAGCGACAGGATCTACAATGAGCAGTACTTC. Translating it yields CASSDRIYNEQYF.

The DNA for the CDR3 is TGTGCCAGCAGAGGAGACTTCACCTTC. It yields the protein CASRGDFTF. V and J are TRBV2 and TRBJ1-2, with unresolved D. This CDR3 has 9 residues. The germline gives CDR1 SNHLY, CDR2 FYNNEI. V was pared by 6 bases and J by 13 bases, with 9 bases between.

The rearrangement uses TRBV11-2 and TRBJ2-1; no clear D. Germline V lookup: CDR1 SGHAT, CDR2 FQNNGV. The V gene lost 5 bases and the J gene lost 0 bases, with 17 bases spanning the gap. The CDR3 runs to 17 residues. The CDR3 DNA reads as TGTGCCAGCAGCGCCACTGGTGTTCTGCGCTCCTACAATGAGCAGTTCTTC. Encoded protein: CASSATGVLRSYNEQFF.

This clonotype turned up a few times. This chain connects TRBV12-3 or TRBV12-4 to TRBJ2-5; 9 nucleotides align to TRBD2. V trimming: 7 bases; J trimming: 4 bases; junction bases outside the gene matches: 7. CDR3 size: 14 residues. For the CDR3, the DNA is TGTGCCAGCACTCCCGGACTAGCGTCAGAGACCCAGTACTTC. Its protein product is CASTPGLASETQYF.

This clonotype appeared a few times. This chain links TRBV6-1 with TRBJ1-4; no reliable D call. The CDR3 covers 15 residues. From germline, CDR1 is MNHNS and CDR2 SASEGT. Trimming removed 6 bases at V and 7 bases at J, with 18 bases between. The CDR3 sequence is CASRELVGIAEKLFF. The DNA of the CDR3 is TGTGCCAGCAGGGAACTGGTAGGGATAGCTGAAAAACTGTTTTTT.

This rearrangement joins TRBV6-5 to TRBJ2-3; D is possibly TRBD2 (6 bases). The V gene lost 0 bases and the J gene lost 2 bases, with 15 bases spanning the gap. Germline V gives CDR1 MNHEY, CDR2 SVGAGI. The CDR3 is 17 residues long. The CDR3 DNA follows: TGTGCCAGCAGTTACTCGGTCGGAGGGATTAACACAGATACGCAGTATTTT. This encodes CASSYSVGGINTDTQYF.

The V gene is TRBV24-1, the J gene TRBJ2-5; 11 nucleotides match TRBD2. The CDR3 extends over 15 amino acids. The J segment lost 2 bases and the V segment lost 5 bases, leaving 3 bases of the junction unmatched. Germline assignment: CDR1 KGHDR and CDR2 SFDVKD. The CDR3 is CATSAGLAEQETQYF. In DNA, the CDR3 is TGTGCCACCAGTGCGGGACTAGCGGAGCAAGAGACCCAGTACTTC.

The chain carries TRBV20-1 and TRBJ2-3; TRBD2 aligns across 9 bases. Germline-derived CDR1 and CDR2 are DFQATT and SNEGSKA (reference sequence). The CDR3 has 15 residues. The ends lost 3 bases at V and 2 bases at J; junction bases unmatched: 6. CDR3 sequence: CSASGLAGLTDTQYF. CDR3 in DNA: TGCAGTGCTAGTGGTCTAGCGGGACTCACAGATACGCAGTATTTT.

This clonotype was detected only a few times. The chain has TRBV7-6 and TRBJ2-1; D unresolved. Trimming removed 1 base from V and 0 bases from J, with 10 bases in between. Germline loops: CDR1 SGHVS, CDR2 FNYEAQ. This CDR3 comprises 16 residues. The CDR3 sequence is CASSLVLVSSYNEQFF. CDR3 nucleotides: TGTGCCAGCAGCTTAGTCTTAGTAAGCTCCTACAATGAGCAGTTCTTC.

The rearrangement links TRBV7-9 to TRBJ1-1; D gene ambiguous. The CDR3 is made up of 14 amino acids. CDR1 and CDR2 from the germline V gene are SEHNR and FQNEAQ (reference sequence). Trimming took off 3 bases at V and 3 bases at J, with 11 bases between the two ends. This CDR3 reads CASSLRVTDTEAFF. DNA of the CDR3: TGTGCCAGCAGCTTGAGGGTTACGGACACTGAAGCTTTCTTT. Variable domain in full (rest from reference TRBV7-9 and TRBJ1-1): DTGVSQNPRHKITKRGQNVTFRCDPISEHNRLYWYRQTLGQGPEFLTYFQNEAQLEKSRLLSDRFSAERPKGSFSTLEIQRTEQGDSAMYLCASSLRVTDTEAFFGQGTRLTVV.